This TCR beta chain appears in the sequencing data of a study of blood T cells in healthy people across ages. Regarding the study as a whole: Aged donors had fewer naive CD4+ cells and lower diversity than long-lived donors. Roughly linear age-related decline in beta diversity appeared, significant by age 40.

For the second PCR, which ran for 7 to 11 cycles, a sample-barcoded 5' primer and a J-beta primer mix were used. A single record per CDR3 protein comes from TCRdb applying MiXCR to the 5' RACE reads. Altogether around 1,500,000 distinct CDR3 sequences are present, roughly 27% being singletons, with the ten largest covering more than 6%. There are 12 residues in the CDR3. V lost 1 base, J lost 12 bases, and 6 bases stayed unmatched. The sample, approximately 10 milliliters of peripheral blood, was drawn from each donor. On this clonotype itself: Its cognate antigen is unknown.

This TCR was recovered from a woman in her thirties in good health. This chain connects TRBV12-3 or TRBV12-4 to TRBJ2-7, with TRBD1 matching over 7 bases. Sequenced material: blood. The CDR3 region is CASSLGGQGVYF. As DNA, the CDR3 is TGTGCCAGCAGTTTAGGAGGGCAGGGGGTGTACTTC.